What follows is one T cell receptor beta chain and its context. This sample was included in a study of shared clonotypes between healthy human individuals. The germline V gene has CDR1 SGHVS and CDR2 FQNEAQ. V dropped 5 bases and J dropped 3 bases, with 17 bases sitting between them. This CDR3 is 15 amino acids long. Sequencing was performed with immunoSEQ multiplex PCR; in TCRdb, only in-frame clones are kept and a portion is missing. The sample has around 1.9 million clones, 90% to 95% seen once; the top ten hold 1.7%. CD45RO-negative cells were positively selected for CCR7, leaving out terminally differentiated effector memory CD45RA+ cells.

This rearrangement joins TRBV7-8 to TRBJ2-7; D unresolved. Sequencing was performed on naive CD8+ T cells from PBMCs. The receptor's source is a man younger than 35 in good health. Some clones in this sample may be carry-over from other donors' samples. In DNA form, the CDR3 reads TGTGCCAGCAGCCCTGACGCAGGCCGCATCTACGAGCAGTACTTC. The encoded protein is CASSPDAGRIYEQYF.